Shown below are 6 T cell receptor beta chains from a single sample sequenced in a study of human CD8 memory T cell subsets. It was UMI-labeled 5' RACE by which the TCR beta libraries were made. For each CDR3 protein, TCRdb gives one entry from its re-call of the 5' RACE reads, without DNA. Recorded for this sample: about 17,000 distinct CDR3 sequences. Sequenced sample: CD8+ T cells from PBMCs. Receptor source: a human donor in good health.

The chain uses TRBV19 and TRBJ2-3; the D call of TRBD2 rests on TCRdb alone, since no DNA is present to check it. This CDR3 region has 13 residues. Germline V lookup: CDR1 LNHDA, CDR2 SQIVND (reference sequence). CDR3 residues: CASNGGNTDTQYF.

The chain is built from TRBV6-5 and TRBJ2-3; TCRdb reports TRBD1, a call that lacks DNA to check it against. The CDR3 has 14 residues. Germline assignment: CDR1 MNHEY and CDR2 SVGAGI. This CDR3 reads CASSSARGTDTQYF.

The chain carries TRBV28 and TRBJ1-1. CDR1 and CDR2 (germline): MDHEN, SYDVKM. The CDR3 covers 13 residues. The CDR3 here is CASSPSMNTEAFF.

Judged by frequency, this clonotype is medium-sized. The genes are TRBV28 and TRBJ1-3; TCRdb picks TRBD1, but there is no DNA to check that call. This CDR3 contains 18 residues. Germline V gene data show CDR1 as MDHEN and CDR2 as SYDVKM. The CDR3 is CASSFPSTSESSGNTIYF.

The chain's CDR3 is CASSSRTNEQYF. This chain links TRBV2 with TRBJ2-7. CDR1 is SNHLY and CDR2 is FYNNEI in the germline V gene. The length of the CDR3 is 12 residues.

This rearrangement joins TRBV28 to TRBJ2-5; with no DNA, the TCRdb D assignment of TRBD1 cannot be verified. Germline V gene data show CDR1 as MDHEN and CDR2 as SYDVKM. CDR3 length: 13 amino acids. The CDR3 reads CASTPTGEETQYF.